What follows are 30 T cell receptor beta chains derived from one specimen sequenced in a study of cytomegalovirus exposure and HLA in healthy donors. Primers for the PCR totalled 60 Vbeta and 13 Jbeta. Generated by immunoSEQ multiplex PCR, the TCRdb table keeps only in-frame clones and is missing some. The sample carries 150,000 to 200,000 clones, roughly 9.5% recorded once. The sequenced sample consisted of PBMCs. The receptors were gathered from a woman in her twenties or thirties in good health and CMV-seropositive.

V is TRBV10-2 and J is TRBJ2-1; D gene unclear. CDR1 and CDR2 from the germline V gene are WSHSY and SAAADI. V shed 8 bases and J shed 4 bases, with 6 bases lying between them. The CDR3 is made up of 11 amino acids. CDR3 in amino acids: CASSPYNEQFF. CDR3 nucleotide sequence: TGCGCCAGCTCTCCTTACAATGAGCAGTTCTTC.

The chain has TRBV5-1 and TRBJ1-1; the match to TRBD1 covers 10 bases. The CDR3 length is 15 residues. Germline V lookup: CDR1 SGHRS, CDR2 YFSETQ. V gave up 3 bases and J gave up 3 bases; unmatched junction bases: 5. The CDR3 region is CASSSRQGADTEAFF. The CDR3 bases are TGCGCCAGCAGCTCGAGACAGGGGGCGGACACTGAAGCTTTCTTT.

This clone was picked up a small number of times. The chain employs TRBV2 and TRBJ2-1; 13 positions match TRBD2. Germline values: CDR1 SNHLY, CDR2 FYNNEI. The CDR3 is 21 residues long. Trimming took 5 bases from V and 3 from J; bases not matched to a gene: 19. In DNA, the CDR3 is TGTGCCAGCAGTTCCCACACCGGACTAGCGGGAGAGTTTACGGTCTACAATGAGCAGTTCTTC. This encodes CASSSHTGLAGEFTVYNEQFF.

The chain has TRBV7-9 and TRBJ2-1, with 10 positions matching TRBD2. The CDR3 is 15 residues long. CDR1 and CDR2 from the germline V gene are SEHNR and FQNEAQ (reference sequence). Losses at the gene ends were 5 bases for V and 3 bases for J; bases not matched to a gene: 4. CDR3 bases: TGTGCCAGCAGCCAAAGGACTAGCGGCTACAATGAGCAGTTCTTC. Its translation: CASSQRTSGYNEQFF.

This clone has just a few counts. This chain connects TRBV6-5 to TRBJ2-3, with D maybe TRBD1 (6 bases). In germline, CDR1 is MNHEY, CDR2 SVGAGI. The V end lost 6 bases, the J end lost 0 bases, and 13 bases lay between the germline ends. This CDR3 comprises 15 residues. The CDR3 spells CASSHGQTSTDTQYF. The CDR3 DNA follows: TGTGCCAGCAGCCACGGACAGACTAGCACAGATACGCAGTATTTT.

The chain recombines TRBV15 with TRBJ1-2, with 10 bases fitting TRBD1. V trimming: 2 bases; J trimming: 7 bases; junction bases outside the gene matches: 7. This CDR3 is 15 amino acids long. Looked up from germline, CDR1 is LNHNV and CDR2 is YYDKDF (reference sequence). The CDR3 DNA is TGTGCCACCAGCAGATCCCGACAGGGGGCGGGTGGCTACACCTTC. The encoded protein is CATSRSRQGAGGYTF.

This clone occurred a few times. J is TRBJ2-5 and V is TRBV5-1; 9 bases fit TRBD2. The CDR3 totals 14 residues. From germline, CDR1 is SGHRS and CDR2 YFSETQ. V gave up 1 base and J gave up 2 bases; unmatched junction bases: 0. The CDR3 loop is CASSLTSGQETQYF. The DNA of the CDR3 is TGCGCCAGCAGCTTGACTAGCGGGCAAGAGACCCAGTACTTC.

This chain connects TRBV6-6 to TRBJ2-5; D is unresolved. Germline CDR1 and CDR2: MNHNY and SVGAGI (reference sequence). There are 12 residues in the CDR3. The V gene lost 4 bases and the J gene lost 5 bases, with 8 bases spanning the gap. The CDR3 loop reads CASSFESETQYF. The CDR3 DNA reads TGTGCCAGCAGTTTCGAGAGTGAGACCCAGTACTTC.

The V call is TRBV7-9, the J call TRBJ1-2; 7 bases are shared with TRBD1. With V trimmed by 1 base and J by 8 bases, 10 bases remained unmatched. The germline CDR1 and CDR2 sequences are SEHNR and FQNEAQ (reference sequence). The CDR3 consists of 15 residues. DNA of the CDR3: TGTGCCAGCAGCTTAGAGACAGGGTGGCAAACAGGCTACACCTTC. This codes for CASSLETGWQTGYTF.

This clone turned up a few times. The chain uses TRBV4-2 and TRBJ1-5, with 7 bases matching TRBD1. The ends lost 1 base at V and 4 bases at J; junction bases unmatched: 4. Germline CDR1 LGHNA, CDR2 YNFKEQ. CDR3 length equals 15 residues. The CDR3 DNA reads TGTGCCAGCAGCCAAGGGACAGGTGAGAATCAGCCCCAGCATTTT. This encodes CASSQGTGENQPQHF.

There are a few counts of this clone. The chain uses TRBV6-1 and TRBJ2-7, with D perhaps TRBD2 (5 bases). This CDR3 has 11 residues. V shed 7 bases and J shed 6 bases, with 10 bases lying between them. CDR1 is MNHNS, CDR2 SASEGT, per germline. The CDR3, as DNA: TGTGCCAGCATTAACGCGGGCGAGCAGTACTTC. Its translation is CASINAGEQYF.

This clone was seen a handful of times. CDR3 sequence (DNA): TGTGCCAGCAGCCCGACCCAGCGGGGCACCGGGGAGCTGTTTTTT. Amino acids: CASSPTQRGTGELFF. The chain couples TRBV4-2 to TRBJ2-2; 7 bases align to TRBD2. The CDR3 loop spans 15 amino acids. Trimming cost V 4 bases and J 4 bases; bases outside gene matches: 6. CDR1 LGHNA and CDR2 YNFKEQ come from the germline V gene.

V and J are TRBV5-6 and TRBJ2-1, with TRBD2 matching over 7 bases. The CDR3 runs 14 residues. Trimming removed 4 bases from V and 5 bases from J; junction bases left unmatched: 6. Germline V gene sequence: CDR1 SGHDT, CDR2 YYEEEE. This CDR3 is CASSAGTIHNEQFF. CDR3 nucleotides: TGTGCCAGCAGCGCCGGGACTATTCACAATGAGCAGTTCTTC.

The chain uses TRBV28 and TRBJ2-5; 8 bases agree with TRBD2. The DNA end lines up better with TRBJ2-7; the J call may be wrong. The CDR3 runs to 13 residues. Germline CDR1 is MDHEN and CDR2 is SYDVKM. The CDR3 protein is CASSRGGTYEQYF. Here the CDR3 DNA reads TGTGCCAGCAGTCGGGGGGGCACCTACGAGCAGTACTTC.

In this sample, this clone turned up a few times. J is TRBJ2-5 and V is TRBV7-2; TRBD2 matches at 7 bases. Germline CDR1 and CDR2: SGHTA and FQGNSA. This CDR3 is 17 amino acids long. Trimming at V came to 2 bases and at J to 2 bases, leaving 11 bases not matched to a gene. Here the CDR3 DNA reads TGTGCCAGCAGCTTAAGTCGGGGATCAGCGGGGCAAGAGACCCAGTACTTC. Its protein is CASSLSRGSAGQETQYF.

The chain carries TRBV19 and TRBJ1-2; 10 bases match TRBD1. CDR3 length: 15 amino acids. J lost 3 bases, V lost 4 bases, and 5 bases had no gene match. Germline values: CDR1 LNHDA, CDR2 SQIVND (reference sequence). Here the CDR3 DNA reads TGTGCCAGTAGTACCCCGGGACAGGGGCACTATGGCTACACCTTC. Its protein product is CASSTPGQGHYGYTF. Full variable domain (rest looked up from reference TRBV19 and TRBJ1-2): DGGITQSPKYLFRKEGQNVTLSCEQNLNHDAMYWYRQDPGQGLRLIYYSQIVNDFQKGDIAEGYSVSREKKESFPLTVTSAQKNPTAFYLCASSTPGQGHYGYTFGSGTRLTVV.

The chain carries TRBV7-9 and TRBJ2-1, with 7 positions matching TRBD2. In germline, CDR1 is SEHNR, CDR2 FQNEAQ (reference sequence). The CDR3 loop spans 13 amino acids. V was pared by 2 bases and J by 14 bases, with 9 bases of the junction left unmatched. CDR3 nucleotide sequence: TGTGCCAGCAGCTTAATGGGGGTCGGGAGGAAGTTCTTC. Amino acid sequence: CASSLMGVGRKFF.

This rearrangement joins TRBV6-1 to TRBJ1-1; 8 bases are a match to TRBD1. CDR3 length: 15 residues. The V gene end was trimmed by 3 bases and the J gene end by 1 base; junction bases not matched to a gene: 4. CDR1 and CDR2 from the germline V gene are MNHNS and SASEGT. The CDR3 DNA reads TGTGCCAGCAGTGACGCAGGGGGCTGGAACACTGAAGCTTTCTTT. It encodes CASSDAGGWNTEAFF.

V gene TRBV5-1 combines with J gene TRBJ1-4, with a possible D match to TRBD1 (6 bases). The V end lost 0 bases, the J end lost 4 bases, and 22 bases lay between the germline ends. The length of the CDR3 is 19 residues. Germline CDR1 SGHRS, CDR2 YFSETQ. The CDR3 reads CASSLGLITNRALNEKLFF. The CDR3 nucleotides are TGCGCCAGCAGCTTGGGTTTGATTACCAACAGGGCCCTTAATGAAAAACTGTTTTTT.

The chain links TRBV9 to TRBJ1-1; D is perhaps TRBD1 (5 bases). CDR3 length: 16 residues. CDR1 is SGDLS and CDR2 is YYNGEE in the germline V gene. The V end lost 4 bases, the J end lost 5 bases, and 21 bases lay between the germline ends. The CDR3 DNA reads as TGTGCCAGCAGCCCCCGCTGGGGGGGGTTAGGAACTGAAGCTTTCTTT. It codes for CASSPRWGGLGTEAFF.

V usage is TRBV7-3 and J usage is TRBJ2-3; D may be TRBD2 (6 bases). Deletions cut 6 bases from V and 3 bases from J, with 13 bases between. Per germline, CDR1 SGHTA and CDR2 FQGTGA. The CDR3 runs 14 residues. CDR3 region: CASRLDRGTDTQYF. CDR3 in DNA: TGTGCCAGCAGGTTGGATCGGGGGACAGATACGCAGTATTTT.

The chain carries TRBV5-1 and TRBJ1-2; D gene ambiguous. The CDR3 runs 13 residues. Germline CDR1 SGHRS, CDR2 YFSETQ. Trimming stripped 0 bases from V and 4 bases from J, with 7 bases between. The CDR3 is CASSLGGSYGYTF. As DNA, the CDR3 is TGCGCCAGCAGCTTGGGCGGTAGCTATGGCTACACCTTC. Full variable domain (rest looked up from reference TRBV5-1 and TRBJ1-2): KAGVTQTPRYLIKTRGQQVTLSCSPISGHRSVSWYQQTPGQGLQFLFEYFSETQRNKGNFPGRFSGRQFSNSRSEMNVSTLELGDSALYLCASSLGGSYGYTFGSGTRLTVV.

This chain joins TRBV27 and TRBJ1-4, with 8 nucleotides matching TRBD1. V dropped 6 bases and J dropped 7; count of bases not matched to a gene: 7. Germline CDR1 MNHEY, CDR2 SMNVEV (reference sequence). This CDR3 has 14 residues. The CDR3 nucleotides are TGTGCCAGCAGGGATCGGACAGGGTTTGAAAAACTGTTTTTT. Protein product: CASRDRTGFEKLFF.

This clone was seen a few times. The chain joins TRBV29-1 to TRBJ1-4; D is possibly TRBD1 (5 bases). This CDR3 comprises 13 residues. Trimming removed 7 bases from V and 1 base from J, with 10 bases in between. Germline V gene sequence: CDR1 SQVTM, CDR2 ANQGSEA. As DNA, the CDR3 is TGCAGCGCCGAGACAGAAACTAATGAAAAACTGTTTTTT. This gives the protein CSAETETNEKLFF.

The chain uses TRBV12-5 and TRBJ1-4; possible D gene TRBD1, 6 bases. The length of the CDR3 is 12 residues. Trimming took 9 bases from V and 7 from J, leaving 12 bases between them. CDR1 and CDR2 from the germline V gene are LGHNT and FRNRAP. CDR3 loop: CASRDISEKLFF. The CDR3 DNA reads as TGTGCTAGCCGGGACATATCTGAAAAACTGTTTTTT. Full variable domain (missing parts from reference TRBV12-5 and TRBJ1-4): DARVTQTPRHKVTEMGQEVTMRCQPILGHNTVFWYRQTMMQGLELLAYFRNRAPLDDSGMPKDRFSAEMPDATLATLKIQPSEPRDSAVYFCASRDISEKLFFGSGTQLSVL.

This clone has a handful of counts. V is TRBV5-1 and J is TRBJ2-5; 10 nucleotides agree with TRBD2. Gene TRBJ2-7 matches the end of the DNA better, so the J call may be wrong. Germline CDR1 is SGHRS and CDR2 is YFSETQ. The CDR3 is made up of 15 amino acids. The CDR3 loop reads CASSDLLAGADEQYF. The CDR3 nucleotides read TGCGCCAGCAGCGATCTGCTAGCGGGAGCCGACGAGCAGTACTTC.

The chain uses TRBV5-1 and TRBJ2-7, with 12 nucleotides matching TRBD2. Germline V CDR1 and CDR2: SGHRS, YFSETQ. This CDR3 contains 17 residues. Losses at the gene ends were 4 bases for V and 3 bases for J; bases not matched to a gene: 11. CDR3 sequence reads: CASSPGGASGRDYEQYF. CDR3 bases: TGCGCCAGCAGCCCGGGGGGGGCTAGCGGGAGGGACTACGAGCAGTACTTC.

This clone was counted between two and nine times. V gene TRBV25-1 combines with J gene TRBJ1-2; D might be TRBD1 (6 bases). CDR1 is MGHDK, CDR2 SYGVNS, per germline. The CDR3 totals 15 residues. Deletions cut 6 bases from V and 7 bases from J, with 21 bases between. The CDR3 DNA reads TGTGCCAGCAGCCATAGACAGGATGCCGTATCTGGCTACACCTTC. Protein: CASSHRQDAVSGYTF.

The chain links TRBV18 to TRBJ2-2, with 11 bases identical to TRBD1. V trimming: 4 bases; J trimming: 2 bases; junction bases outside the gene matches: 3. CDR1 is KGHSH and CDR2 is LQKENI in the germline V gene. This CDR3 contains 16 residues. Here the CDR3 reads CASSRGQGANTGELFF. In DNA, the CDR3 is TGTGCCAGCTCACGAGGACAGGGGGCCAACACCGGGGAGCTGTTTTTT.

This chain joins TRBV9 and TRBJ2-7, with 9 bases lining up with TRBD1. V dropped 4 bases and J dropped 3; count of bases not matched to a gene: 11. The CDR3 sequence is 16 residues long. CDR1 and CDR2 from the germline V gene are SGDLS and YYNGEE. This chain's CDR3 is CASSPPTGGAFYEQYF. In nucleotides, the CDR3 is TGTGCCAGCAGCCCCCCGACAGGGGGAGCCTTCTACGAGCAGTACTTC.